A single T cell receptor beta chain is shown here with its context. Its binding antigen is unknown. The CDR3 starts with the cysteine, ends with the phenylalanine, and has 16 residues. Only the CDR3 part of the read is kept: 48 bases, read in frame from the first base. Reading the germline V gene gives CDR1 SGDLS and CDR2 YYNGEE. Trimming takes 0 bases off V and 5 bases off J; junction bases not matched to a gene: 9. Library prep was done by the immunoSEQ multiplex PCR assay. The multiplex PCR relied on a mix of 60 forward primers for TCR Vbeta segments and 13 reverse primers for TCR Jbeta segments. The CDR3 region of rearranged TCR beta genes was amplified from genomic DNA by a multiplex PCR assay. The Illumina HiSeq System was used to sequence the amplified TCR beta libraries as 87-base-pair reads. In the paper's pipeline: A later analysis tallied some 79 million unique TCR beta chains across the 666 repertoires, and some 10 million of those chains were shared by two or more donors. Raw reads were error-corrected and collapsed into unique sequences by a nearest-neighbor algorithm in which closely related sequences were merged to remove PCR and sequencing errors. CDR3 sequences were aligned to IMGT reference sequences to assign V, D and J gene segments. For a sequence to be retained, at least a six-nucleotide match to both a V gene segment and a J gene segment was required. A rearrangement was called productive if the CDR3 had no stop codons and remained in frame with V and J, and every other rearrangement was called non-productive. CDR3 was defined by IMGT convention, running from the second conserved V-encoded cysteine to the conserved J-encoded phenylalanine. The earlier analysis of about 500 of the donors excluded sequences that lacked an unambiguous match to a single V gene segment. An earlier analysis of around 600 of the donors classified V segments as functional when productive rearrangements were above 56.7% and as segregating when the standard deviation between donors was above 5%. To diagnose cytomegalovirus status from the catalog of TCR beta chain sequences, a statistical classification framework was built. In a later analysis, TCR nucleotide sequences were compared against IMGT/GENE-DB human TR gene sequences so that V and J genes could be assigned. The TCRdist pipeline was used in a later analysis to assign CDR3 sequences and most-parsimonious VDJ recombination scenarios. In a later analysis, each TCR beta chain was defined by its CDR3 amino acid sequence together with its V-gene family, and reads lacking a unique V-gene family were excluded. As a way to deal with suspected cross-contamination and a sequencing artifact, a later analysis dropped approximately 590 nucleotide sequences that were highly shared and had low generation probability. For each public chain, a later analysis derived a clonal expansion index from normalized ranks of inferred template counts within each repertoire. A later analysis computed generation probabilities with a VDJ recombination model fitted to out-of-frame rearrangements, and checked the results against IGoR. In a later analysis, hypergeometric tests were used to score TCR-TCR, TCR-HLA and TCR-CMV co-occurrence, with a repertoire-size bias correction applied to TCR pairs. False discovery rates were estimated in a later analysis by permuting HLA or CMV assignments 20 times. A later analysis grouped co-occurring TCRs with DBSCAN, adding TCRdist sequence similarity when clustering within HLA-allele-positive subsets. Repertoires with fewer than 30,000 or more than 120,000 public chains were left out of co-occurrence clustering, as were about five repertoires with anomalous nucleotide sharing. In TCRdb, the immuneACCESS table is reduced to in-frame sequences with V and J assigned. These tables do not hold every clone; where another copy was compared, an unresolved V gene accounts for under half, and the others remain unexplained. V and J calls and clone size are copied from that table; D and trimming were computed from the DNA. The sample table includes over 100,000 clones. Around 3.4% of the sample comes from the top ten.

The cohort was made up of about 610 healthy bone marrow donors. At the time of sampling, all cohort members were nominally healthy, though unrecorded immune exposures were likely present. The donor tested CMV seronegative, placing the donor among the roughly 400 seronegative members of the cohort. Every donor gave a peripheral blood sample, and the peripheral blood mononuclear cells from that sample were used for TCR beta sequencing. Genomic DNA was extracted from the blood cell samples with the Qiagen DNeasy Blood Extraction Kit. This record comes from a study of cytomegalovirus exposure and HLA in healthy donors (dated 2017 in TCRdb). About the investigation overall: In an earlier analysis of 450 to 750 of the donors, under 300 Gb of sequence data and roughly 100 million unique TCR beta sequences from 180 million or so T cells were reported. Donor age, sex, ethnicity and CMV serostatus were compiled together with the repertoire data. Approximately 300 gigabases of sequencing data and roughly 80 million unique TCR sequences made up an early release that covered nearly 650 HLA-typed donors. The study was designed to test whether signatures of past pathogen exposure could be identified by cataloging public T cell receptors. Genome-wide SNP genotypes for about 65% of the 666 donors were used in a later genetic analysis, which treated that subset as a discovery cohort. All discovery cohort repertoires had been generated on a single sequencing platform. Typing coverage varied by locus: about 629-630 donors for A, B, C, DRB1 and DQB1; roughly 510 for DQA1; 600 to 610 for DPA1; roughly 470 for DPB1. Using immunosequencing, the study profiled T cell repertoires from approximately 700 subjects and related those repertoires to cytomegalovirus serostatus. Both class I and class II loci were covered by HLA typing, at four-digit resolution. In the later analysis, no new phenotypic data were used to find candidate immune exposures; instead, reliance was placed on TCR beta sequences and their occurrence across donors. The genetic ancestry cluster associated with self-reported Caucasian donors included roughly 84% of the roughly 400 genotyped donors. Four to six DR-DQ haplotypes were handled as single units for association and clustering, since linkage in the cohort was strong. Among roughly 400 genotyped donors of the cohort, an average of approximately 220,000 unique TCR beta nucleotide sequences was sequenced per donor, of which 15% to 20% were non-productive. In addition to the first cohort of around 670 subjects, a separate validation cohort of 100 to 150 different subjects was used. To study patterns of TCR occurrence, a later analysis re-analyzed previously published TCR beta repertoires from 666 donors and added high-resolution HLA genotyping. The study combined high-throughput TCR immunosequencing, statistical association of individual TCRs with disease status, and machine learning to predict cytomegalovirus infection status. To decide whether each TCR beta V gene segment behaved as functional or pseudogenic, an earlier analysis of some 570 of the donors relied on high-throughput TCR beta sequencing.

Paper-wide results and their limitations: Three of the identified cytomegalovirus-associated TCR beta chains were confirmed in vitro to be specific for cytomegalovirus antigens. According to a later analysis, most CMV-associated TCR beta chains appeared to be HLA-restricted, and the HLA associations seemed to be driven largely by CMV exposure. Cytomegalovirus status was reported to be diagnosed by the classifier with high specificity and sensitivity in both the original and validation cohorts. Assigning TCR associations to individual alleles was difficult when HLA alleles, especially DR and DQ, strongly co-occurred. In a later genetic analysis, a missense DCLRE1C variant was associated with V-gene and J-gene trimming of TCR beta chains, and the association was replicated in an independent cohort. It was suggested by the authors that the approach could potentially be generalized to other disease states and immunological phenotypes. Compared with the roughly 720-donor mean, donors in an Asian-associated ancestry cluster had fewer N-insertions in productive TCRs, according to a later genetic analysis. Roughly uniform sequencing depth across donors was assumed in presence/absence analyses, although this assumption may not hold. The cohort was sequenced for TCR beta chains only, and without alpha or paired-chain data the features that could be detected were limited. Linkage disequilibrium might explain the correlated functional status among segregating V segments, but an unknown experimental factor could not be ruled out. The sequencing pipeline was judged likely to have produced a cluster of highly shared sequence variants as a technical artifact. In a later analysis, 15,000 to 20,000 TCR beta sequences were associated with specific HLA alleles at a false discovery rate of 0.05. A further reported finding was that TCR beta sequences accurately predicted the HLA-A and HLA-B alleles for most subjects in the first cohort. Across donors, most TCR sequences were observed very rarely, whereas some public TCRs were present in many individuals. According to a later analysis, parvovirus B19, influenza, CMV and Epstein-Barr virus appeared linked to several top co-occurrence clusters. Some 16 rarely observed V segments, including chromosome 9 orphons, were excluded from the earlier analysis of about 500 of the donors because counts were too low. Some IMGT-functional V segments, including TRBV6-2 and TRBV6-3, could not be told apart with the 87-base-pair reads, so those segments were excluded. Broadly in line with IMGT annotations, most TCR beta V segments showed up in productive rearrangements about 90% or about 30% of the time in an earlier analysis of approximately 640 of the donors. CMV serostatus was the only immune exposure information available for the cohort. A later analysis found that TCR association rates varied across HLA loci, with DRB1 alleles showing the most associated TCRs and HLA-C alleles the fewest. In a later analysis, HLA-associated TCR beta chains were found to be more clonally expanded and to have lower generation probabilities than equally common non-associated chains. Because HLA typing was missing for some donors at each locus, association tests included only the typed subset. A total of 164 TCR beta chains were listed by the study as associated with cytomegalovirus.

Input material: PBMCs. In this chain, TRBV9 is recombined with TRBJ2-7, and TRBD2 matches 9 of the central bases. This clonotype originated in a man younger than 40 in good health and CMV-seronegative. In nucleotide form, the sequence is TGTGCCAGCAGCGTAGATTGGCGGGGGGGCGGGAACGAGCAGTACTTC. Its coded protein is CASSVDWRGGGNEQYF.